What follows are 8 T cell receptor beta chains derived from one specimen sequenced in a study of T-cell reconstitution after alpha-beta-depleted transplantation in children. As it was prepared, the TCRbeta library received unique molecular identifiers. TCRdb itself ran the PCR reads through MiXCR, one entry per CDR3 protein. The sample has roughly 48,000 distinct CDR3 sequences; 5.5% to 7.5% are singletons. This specimen consisted of PBMCs, mostly from graft donor cells, obtained 60 days after TCRalphabeta/CD19-depleted stem cell transplant. Receptors were obtained from a female patient between 2 and 15 years old who had a stem cell transplant for aplastic anemia, so the T cells may come from the graft donor.

This clonotype came up many times. The chain carries TRBV4-2 and TRBJ2-3; unclear D gene. V was trimmed by 5 bases and J by 3 bases, leaving 18 bases between them. CDR1 and CDR2 (germline): LGHNA, YNFKEQ. The CDR3 spans 16 residues. This chain's CDR3 is CASSYRTQMTTDTQYF. The CDR3 DNA reads as TGTGCCAGCAGCTATAGGACGCAAATGACTACAGATACGCAGTATTTT.

The chain combines TRBV3-1 with TRBJ1-1, with a possible D match to TRBD1 (6 bases). Germline-derived CDR1 and CDR2 are LGHDT and YNNKEL (reference sequence). The CDR3 sequence is 14 residues long. Trimming removed 4 bases at V and 1 base at J, with 10 bases between. This CDR3 reads CASSLTGQNTEAFF. Written as DNA, the CDR3 is TGTGCCAGCAGCCTTACGGGACAGAACACTGAAGCTTTCTTT.

The rearrangement uses TRBV5-1 and TRBJ1-5; the D is unclear. This CDR3 has 14 residues. The V end was cut by 0 bases, the J end by 3 bases, with 7 bases between. The germline CDR1 and CDR2 sequences are SGHRS and YFSETQ. The CDR3 is CASSLDGYNQPQHF. DNA for the CDR3: TGCGCCAGCAGCTTGGACGGCTACAATCAGCCCCAGCATTTT.

On this clonotype: A clone one base away is much larger, so this may be a read error. The rearrangement joins TRBV6-2 or TRBV6-3 to TRBJ2-7, with D unclear. Trimming stripped 4 bases from V and 0 bases from J, with 16 bases between. The CDR3 runs to 16 residues. Germline CDR1 reads MNHEY; CDR2 reads SVGEGT. The CDR3 DNA reads as TGTGCCAGCAGTTTAGTCGAGACGGAATTCTCCTACGAGCAGTACGTC. Translation gives CASSLVETEFSYEQYV.

In this sample, this clonotype turned up many times. The chain is built from TRBV7-2 and TRBJ2-4; 10 bases fit TRBD2. CDR3 length equals 17 residues. V shed 3 bases, J shed 1 base, and the junction held 6 bases outside the gene matches. Per germline, CDR1 SGHTA and CDR2 FQGNSA. CDR3 sequence: CASSLKAGGPAKNIQYF. The CDR3 DNA reads TGTGCCAGCAGCTTGAAAGCGGGGGGGCCGGCCAAAAACATTCAGTACTTC.

At least ten counts were recorded for this clonotype. The chain employs TRBV7-9 and TRBJ2-3, with 9 bases lining up with TRBD2. In germline, CDR1 is SEHNR, CDR2 FQNEAQ (reference sequence). The CDR3 consists of 16 residues. Trimming took 5 bases from V and 4 from J; bases not matched to a gene: 10. The CDR3, as DNA: TGTGCCAGCAGCCAACTCGAGCGGGGGGCTTCAGATACGCAGTATTTT. The encoded protein is CASSQLERGASDTQYF.

There are many counts of this clonotype. At one of its ends the junction is not consistent with the germline gene, which may arise from a read error. The V gene is TRBV11-2, the J gene TRBJ2-7, with a weak D call TRBD1 (6 bases). CDR3 length: 13 residues. The germline CDR1 and CDR2 sequences are SGHAT and FQNNGV. CDR3 nucleotides: TGCGCCAGCAGCTTGGACAGCTCCTACGAGCAGTACTTC. It specifies CASSLDSSYEQYF. The whole variable domain, remainder taken from reference TRBV11-2 and TRBJ2-7, is EAGVAQSPRYKIIEKRQSVAFWCNPISGHATLYWYQQILGQGPKLLIQFQNNGVVDDSQLPKDRFSAERLKGVDSTLKIQPAKLEDSAVYLCASSLDSSYEQYFGPGTRLTVT.

In this sample, this clonotype turned up many times. The chain recombines TRBV28 with TRBJ2-1; 9 positions agree with TRBD1. V shed 3 bases and J 3 bases; nucleotides not matched to a gene: 3. The germline gives CDR1 MDHEN, CDR2 SYDVKM. CDR3 length: 15 residues. CDR3 loop: CASSFGDRDYNEQFF. As DNA, the CDR3 is TGTGCCAGCAGTTTTGGGGACAGGGACTACAATGAGCAGTTCTTC.